The 2 T cell receptor beta chains presented below share a single source sample, sequenced in a study of T cell clonality in common variable immunodeficiency. The repertoire was sequenced with immunoSEQ multiplex PCR; TCRdb's copy has only in-frame clones and lacks some. Listed for the sample are tens of thousands of clones, none seen a single time. Sequenced: peripheral blood mononuclear cells. The receptors stem from a person aged 18-70 years in good health.

The sample holds many counts of this clone. The DNA ends 3 residues before the CDR3 does, and the rest of the CDR3 is filled in from the germline J gene. The chain couples TRBV9 to TRBJ2-7; 7 nucleotides agree with TRBD1. There are 15 residues in the CDR3. Germline assignment: CDR1 SGDLS and CDR2 YYNGEE. V shed 0 bases, J shed 2 bases, and the junction held 5 bases outside the gene matches. CDR3 sequence: CASSVAYGTAYEQYF. CDR3 DNA (partial): TGTGCCAGCAGCGTAGCGTACGGGACAGCCTACGAG.

This clone was counted ten times or more. Partial CDR3 DNA: TGCAGTGCTAGGGAGAGCGGGAACGAG. Translating it yields CSARESGNE. The whole CDR3 reads CSARESGNEQYF. The V and J genes are TRBV20-1 and TRBJ2-7, with 7 nucleotides matching TRBD2. Read coverage stops 3 residues before the CDR3 terminus; the germline J gene supplies the remainder. V was pared by 3 bases and J by 5 bases, with 4 bases of the junction left unmatched. Germline V gives CDR1 DFQATT, CDR2 SNEGSKA (reference sequence). The CDR3 covers 12 residues.